This T cell receptor (beta chain) derives from a study of identical twins. Study-wide results and caveats: In monozygotic twins, models underestimated the sharing of out-of-frame TCR alpha.

A word on this clonotype: Antigen unknown.

The CDR3 loop spans 14 amino acids. Germline loops: CDR1 SGHNT, CDR2 YYREEE (reference sequence). Trimming pared 3 bases from V and 4 bases from J, leaving 11 bases between. TCRdb independently ran MiXCR on the 5' RACE reads; one entry per CDR3 protein. The table records 500,000 or so distinct CDR3 sequences, approximately 15% of them present only once. These data were likewise used in another study, on yellow fever vaccine responses in identical twins.

The sequence derives from a woman aged 18 to 35 in good health. Sequencing input: CD4+ T cells sorted from blood. This chain links TRBV5-4 with TRBJ2-1; tentatively, D is TRBD2 (6 bases). CDR3 sequence reads: CASSSPGEYNEQFF. Here the CDR3 DNA reads TGTGCCAGCAGCTCTCCGGGGGAATACAATGAGCAGTTCTTC.